These 10 T cell receptor beta chains share one sample of origin, sequenced in a study of blood T cell repertoires in COVID-19. This table comes from immunoSEQ multiplex PCR, and its TCRdb copy is limited to in-frame clones, with some not included. Here the sample spans some 150,000 clones, 84% being singletons. The source material was peripheral blood. The receptors derive from a man in his 70s with acute or convalescent COVID-19.

In nucleotides, the CDR3 is TGTGCCAGTAGTATGAGCGGCAATCAGCCCCAGCATTTT. This gives the protein CASSMSGNQPQHF. This chain connects TRBV19 to TRBJ1-5; D gene unclear. This CDR3 contains 13 residues. From germline, CDR1 is LNHDA and CDR2 SQIVND (reference sequence). The ends were cut back, 3 bases at V and 2 bases at J, with 5 bases in the middle.

The V and J genes are TRBV24-1 and TRBJ2-1; 7 bases line up with TRBD1. With 3 bases clipped from V and 7 bases from J, the junction kept 5 bases outside the gene matches. The CDR3 is made up of 14 amino acids. CDR1 is KGHDR and CDR2 is SFDVKD in the germline V gene. CDR3 DNA: TGTGCCACCAGTGATATCCTACAGGGGAATGAGCAGTTCTTC. It encodes CATSDILQGNEQFF.

The chain has TRBV28 and TRBJ2-7, with D possibly matching TRBD1 (5 bases). The CDR3 extends over 17 amino acids. The V end lost 7 bases, the J end lost 2 bases, and 24 bases lay between the germline ends. The V gene's germline CDR1 is MDHEN and CDR2 SYDVKM. CDR3 bases: TGTGCCAGCATCCCCGTTGGGGCGGTCCGGACCCCCTACGAGCAGTACTTC. This codes for CASIPVGAVRTPYEQYF. Combining the CDR3 with reference TRBV28 and TRBJ2-7 gives the whole variable domain DVKVTQSSRYLVKRTGEKVFLECVQDMDHENMFWYRQDPGLGLRLIYFSYDVKMKEKGDIPEGYSVSREKKERFSLILESASTNQTSMYLCASIPVGAVRTPYEQYFGPGTRLTVT.

The chain uses TRBV11-1 and TRBJ2-6; possible D gene TRBD1, 6 bases. Germline V CDR1 and CDR2: SGHAT, FQDESV (reference sequence). This CDR3 region has 16 residues. Trimming took off 6 bases at V and 2 bases at J, with 14 bases between the two ends. The CDR3 sequence is CASSHPGAPGANVLTF. The CDR3 DNA sequence: TGTGCCAGCAGTCATCCAGGGGCACCTGGGGCCAACGTCCTGACTTTC.

This clone was counted a single time. The chain has TRBV2 and TRBJ2-1; 8 bases line up with TRBD1. After removal of 5 bases from V and 3 bases from J, the junction contained 6 bases not matched to a gene. Per germline, CDR1 SNHLY and CDR2 FYNNEI. The CDR3 consists of 15 residues. CDR3 amino acids: CASSLQGGLYNEQFF. In nucleotides, the CDR3 is TGTGCCAGCAGTCTACAGGGGGGCCTCTACAATGAGCAGTTCTTC.

V gene TRBV3-1 (or the pseudogene TRBV3-2) combines with J gene TRBJ2-1, with 10 bases identical to TRBD2. This CDR3 comprises 15 residues. The V segment lost 4 bases and the J segment 11 bases; nucleotides outside the gene matches: 11. Germline lookup yields CDR1 LGHDT and CDR2 YNNKEL (reference sequence). As DNA, the CDR3 is TGTGCCAGCAGCCCTACTAGCGGGAAAGGACAGCAGCAGTTCTTC. This gives the protein CASSPTSGKGQQQFF.

This clone has just a few counts. CDR3 DNA sequence: TGTGCCAGCTCACCAAGGACAGGGGACTATGGCTACACCTTC. Amino acid sequence: CASSPRTGDYGYTF. This rearrangement joins TRBV18 to TRBJ1-2; 9 nucleotides match TRBD1. The CDR3 has 14 amino acids. CDR1 and CDR2 from the germline V gene are KGHSH and LQKENI. With 2 bases clipped from V and 3 bases from J, the junction kept 1 base outside the gene matches.

This chain connects TRBV24-1 to TRBJ1-1; 7 bases line up with TRBD1. Germline V gene sequence: CDR1 KGHDR, CDR2 SFDVKD. The ends lost 3 bases at V and 5 bases at J; junction bases unmatched: 11. The CDR3 runs to 16 residues. CDR3 in amino acids: CATSDRVRGSVTEAFF. The CDR3 coding sequence is TGTGCCACCAGTGATCGCGTCAGGGGGAGCGTGACTGAAGCTTTCTTT.

The chain has TRBV5-8 and TRBJ2-7; D ambiguous. Per germline, CDR1 SGHTS and CDR2 YDEGEE. V was cut by 4 bases and J by 2 bases, with 10 bases left in between. This CDR3 is built from 13 residues. CDR3 amino acids: CASSMSYAYEQYF. CDR3 coding DNA: TGTGCCAGCAGCATGTCCTACGCCTACGAGCAGTACTTC.

This clone was detected once. The rearrangement links TRBV6-4 to TRBJ1-2; perhaps TRBD1 as D (5 bases). With 5 bases removed from V and 4 bases from J, the gap between germline ends came to 14 bases. The CDR3 contains 14 residues. The germline CDR1 and CDR2 sequences are MRHNA and SNTAGT. The CDR3 reads CASSPGVGGYGYTF. In nucleotides, the CDR3 is TGTGCCAGCAGTCCCGGGGTCGGGGGCTATGGCTACACCTTC.